This T cell receptor beta chain stems from a study of beta chain features in type 1 diabetes. Expressed TCRB transcripts were sequenced because the entire RNA isolate underwent reverse transcription. Sequencing used immunoSEQ multiplex PCR; TCRdb keeps in-frame clones, though not all of them. This table has about 260,000 clones, 68% appearing once. The V gene's germline CDR1 is GTSNPN and CDR2 SVGIG (reference sequence). This CDR3 comprises 17 residues. Trimming removed 1 base from V and 0 bases from J, with 15 bases in between. Input material: naive CD4+ T cells from blood. The receptor was isolated from a man aged 25 to 40 in good health. This chain uses TRBV30 with TRBJ1-4, with D possibly matching TRBD1 (6 bases). DNA of the CDR3: TGTGCCTGGAGTGCTGCTGACAGGATCTCAACTAATGAAAAACTGTTTTTT. This translates into CAWSAADRISTNEKLFF.